This T cell receptor beta chain is from a study of cytomegalovirus exposure and HLA in healthy donors. Study-wide results and limits: Reported findings show TCR beta sequences accurately forecast HLA-A and HLA-B alleles in most subjects. The study recorded about 160 TCR beta chains that were cytomegalovirus-associated.

CDR3 length equals 16 residues. The V gene's germline CDR1 is SSHAT and CDR2 FNYEAQ (reference sequence). In nominal health when sampled, donors likely had unrecorded immune exposures nonetheless. Details on this clone: As yet, its antigen is unknown. One junction end does not reproduce the germline sequence, and a read error may be involved.

A multiplex PCR was run with 60 Vbeta primers and 13 Jbeta primers. Data came from immunoSEQ multiplex PCR; TCRdb stores just in-frame clones and leaves some out. The sample lists 95,000 to 110,000 clones, roughly a tenth occurring once. This TCR was recovered from a middle-aged man in good health and CMV-seropositive. Sequenced input: PBMCs. The V and J genes are TRBV7-7 and TRBJ2-2, with TRBD2 matching 9 bases. The CDR3 DNA reads as TGTGCTAGCAGCCTAGAAGCGGGAGGATCAAACGGGGAGCTGTTTTTT. Amino acids: CASSLEAGGSNGELFF. Full variable domain (missing parts from reference TRBV7-7 and TRBJ2-2): GAGVSQSPRYKVTKRGQDVTLRCDPISSHATLYWYQQALGQGPEFLTYFNYEAQPDKSGLPSDRFSAERPEGSISTLTIQRTEQRDSAMYRCASSLEAGGSNGELFFGEGSRLTVL.